The source of this TCR beta chain is a study of blood T cell repertoires in COVID-19. Study-level information: In each case, the material was cDNA or gDNA derived from T cells, B-cell-depleted T cells, or PBMCs.

Measured with immunoSEQ multiplex PCR; TCRdb has only the in-frame clones, and not every one. The data hold around 250,000 clones, with around 87% observed a single time. Those enrolled, adults aged 18 to 89 years, came from roughly 22 US areas. In assigning cohorts, the study relied on participant-reported clinical history. Symptom resolution, clearance, or two negative PCRs marked donors in Cohort 3 as recovered. The germline V gene encodes CDR1 LNHDA and CDR2 SQIVND (reference sequence). This CDR3 contains 15 residues. V lost 6 bases and J lost 6; bases outside the gene matches: 8. The count of this clone is one.

This TCR was sampled from a woman in her forties or fifties who had recovered from COVID-19. This chain links TRBV19 with TRBJ1-5, with 10 positions matching TRBD1. The sequenced material came from PBMCs or T cells enriched from blood (not recorded which). CDR3 in DNA: TGTGCCAGTAGCCCCGGACAGGGGGTAGGTCAGCCCCAGCATTTT. Its protein is CASSPGQGVGQPQHF. The complete variable domain, with remaining parts taken from reference TRBV19 and TRBJ1-5, reads DGGITQSPKYLFRKEGQNVTLSCEQNLNHDAMYWYRQDPGQGLRLIYYSQIVNDFQKGDIAEGYSVSREKKESFPLTVTSAQKNPTAFYLCASSPGQGVGQPQHFGDGTRLSIL.